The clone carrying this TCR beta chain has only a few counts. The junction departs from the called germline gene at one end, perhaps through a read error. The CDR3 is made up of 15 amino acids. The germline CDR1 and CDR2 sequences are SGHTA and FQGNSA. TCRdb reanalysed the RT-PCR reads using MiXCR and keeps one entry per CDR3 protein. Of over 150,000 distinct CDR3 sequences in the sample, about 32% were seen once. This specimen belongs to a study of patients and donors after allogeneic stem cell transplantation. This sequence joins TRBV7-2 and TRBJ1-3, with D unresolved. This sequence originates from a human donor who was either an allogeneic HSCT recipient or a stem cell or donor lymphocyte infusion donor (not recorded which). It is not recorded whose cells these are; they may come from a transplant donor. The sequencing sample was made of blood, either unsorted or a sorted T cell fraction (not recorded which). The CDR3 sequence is CASSLAVSSGNTIYF. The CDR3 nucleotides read TGTGCCAGCAGCCTAGCGGTTTCCTCTGGAAACACCATATATTTT.